What follows are 4 T cell receptor beta chains derived from one specimen sequenced in a study of control samples from healthy donors and cancer patients. Sequenced by immunoSEQ multiplex PCR; TCRdb stores in-frame clones only, minus some. The sample yields about 84,000 clones, 91% seen once. Sequencing was done on a sample of blood. All receptors derive from a man aged 25-45 years in good health.

The chain links TRBV7-9 to TRBJ1-1, with D uncertain. Looked up from germline, CDR1 is SEHNR and CDR2 is FQNEAQ (reference sequence). The V gene lost 1 base and the J gene lost 3 bases, with 9 bases spanning the gap. This CDR3 has 14 residues. The CDR3 protein is CASSLGGIDTEAFF. CDR3 nucleotide sequence: TGTGCCAGCAGCTTAGGAGGGATAGACACTGAAGCTTTCTTT.

The chain combines TRBV13 with TRBJ2-3; D is possibly TRBD1 or TRBD2 (7 bases each). Trimming stripped 3 bases from V and 3 bases from J, with 10 bases between. Germline loops: CDR1 PRHDT, CDR2 FYEKMQ (reference sequence). CDR3 size: 14 residues. The CDR3 here is CASSFQGGTDTQYF. The CDR3 DNA reads TGTGCCAGCAGCTTCCAGGGGGGGACAGATACGCAGTATTTT.

The J gene is TRBJ2-1, the V gene TRBV21-1; the tabulated D call, TRBD2, remains unverified against the DNA. TRBV21-1 is recorded as a pseudogene. The CDR3 runs 14 residues. The CDR3 coding sequence is TGTGCCAGCGGACGGGCTAGCGGGAACAATGAGCAGTTCTTC. Protein product: CASGRASGNNEQFF.

The V call is TRBV6-1, the J call TRBJ2-1, with D hard to call. Germline loops: CDR1 MNHNS, CDR2 SASEGT. V was cut by 1 base and J by 0 bases, with 13 bases left in between. There are 17 residues in the CDR3. This chain's CDR3 is CASSEGPSRSSYNEQFF. In DNA, the CDR3 is TGTGCCAGCAGTGAAGGGCCTTCTAGGAGCTCCTACAATGAGCAGTTCTTC.